The present T cell receptor (beta chain) was sequenced within a study of regulatory T cells in long-lasting Graves disease. General study points: Repertoires from persistent disease leaned toward TRBV28, TRBJ1-2 and TRBJ2-5. Whereas around 970 public clonotypes were shared by new patients, persistent patients shared more, at a few thousand.

Germline trimming cut 5 bases from V and 3 bases from J; bases unmatched to any gene: 13. This CDR3 comprises 16 residues. Germline CDR1 MNHEY, CDR2 SVGEGT. Time point described: persistent/refractory GD, antithyroid drugs over 5 years with positive TRAb. Researchers made the TCR library from RNA that was extracted from PBMCs. Into tubes containing EDTA, roughly 8.3 milliliters of peripheral blood were drawn. Construction of the TCR beta libraries employed iRepertoire HTBI primers in conjunction with Arm-PCR of CDR3 regions. Via MiXCR, TCRdb re-called the multiplex PCR reads, giving one row per CDR3 protein. Of about 660,000 distinct CDR3 sequences in the sample, around 30% were seen once. Concerning this clonotype itself: Its specificity is not known.

The V call is TRBV6-2 or TRBV6-3, the J call TRBJ2-7, with 7 bases fitting TRBD2. This specimen consisted of peripheral blood mononuclear cells (PBMCs), obtained when the disease was refractory, from a patient treated with antithyroid drugs. This clonotype was sampled from a female donor with Graves disease. The CDR3 sequence is CASSRTTATGGYEQYF. The DNA for the CDR3 is TGTGCCAGCAGTCGGACGACAGCGACGGGGGGCTACGAGCAGTACTTC.